These 9 T cell receptor beta chains came from one sample sequenced in a study of blood T cell repertoires in COVID-19. The method was immunoSEQ multiplex PCR; TCRdb's version includes in-frame clones alone and lacks a portion of them. The sample lists 110,000 to 150,000 clones, around 79% seen once, with 8.6% in the top ten. The sample consisted of peripheral blood. The source is a man aged 45 to 65 with active or convalescent COVID-19.

CDR3 in amino acids: CASSRQGQTEAFF. For the CDR3, the DNA is TGCGCCAGCAGCAGACAGGGTCAAACTGAAGCTTTCTTT. The chain employs TRBV5-1 and TRBJ1-1, with 7 bases aligning to TRBD1. V trimming: 4 bases; J trimming: 5 bases; junction bases outside the gene matches: 5. From germline, CDR1 is SGHRS and CDR2 YFSETQ. The CDR3 totals 13 residues.

This clone appeared a single time. The chain combines TRBV12-3 or TRBV12-4 with TRBJ2-5, with 7 bases that match TRBD1. V shed 7 bases and J 2 bases; nucleotides not matched to a gene: 1. This CDR3 is 12 amino acids long. CDR3 residues: CASKQGQETQYF. CDR3 in DNA: TGTGCCAGCAAACAGGGGCAAGAGACCCAGTACTTC.

The chain employs TRBV27 and TRBJ2-3; 8 nucleotides align to TRBD1. The CDR3 is 18 residues long. Trimming cost V 5 bases and J 4 bases; bases outside gene matches: 17. CDR1 is MNHEY, CDR2 SMNVEV, per germline (reference sequence). As DNA, the CDR3 is TGTGCCAGCAGTCTGAAACCCGTCCCCAGGGGGCCCGCAGATACGCAGTATTTT. Encoded protein: CASSLKPVPRGPADTQYF.

This clone was seen only once. J is TRBJ2-3 and V is TRBV6-5; TRBD2 aligns across 11 bases. CDR1 and CDR2 (germline): MNHEY, SVGAGI. V shed 2 bases, J shed 4 bases, and the junction held 2 bases outside the gene matches. The CDR3 is 15 amino acids. The CDR3 loop reads CASSYGTSGSDTQYF. CDR3 bases: TGTGCCAGCAGTTACGGGACTAGCGGTTCAGATACGCAGTATTTT.

CDR3 DNA sequence: TGTGCCTGGGGGGTTAGAGGCCAGGAGACCCAGTACTTC. The encoded protein is CAWGVRGQETQYF. The rearrangement joins TRBV30 to TRBJ2-5; unclear D gene. The V end was cut by 5 bases, the J end by 5 bases, with 15 bases between. The CDR3 is 13 amino acids. CDR1 is GTSNPN, CDR2 SVGIG, per germline (reference sequence).

In DNA, the CDR3 is TGTGCCAGCAGCTTAGATAAGGAGCGGCCCCAGCATTTT. Protein: CASSLDKERPQHF. This chain joins TRBV7-2 and TRBJ1-5; no clear D. This CDR3 spans 13 amino acids. Trimming left V 1 base short and J 9 bases short, with 10 bases between. The germline V gene has CDR1 SGHTA and CDR2 FQGNSA. The full variable domain, in which reference TRBV7-2 and TRBJ1-5 provide the parts outside the CDR3, is GAGVSQSPSNKVTEKGKDVELRCDPISGHTALYWYRQSLGQGLEFLIYFQGNSAPDKSGLPSDRFSAERTGGSVSTLTIQRTQQEDSAVYLCASSLDKERPQHFGDGTRLSIL.

This chain connects TRBV7-9 to TRBJ2-3; D gene unclear. Trimming removed 2 bases from V and 3 bases from J, with 9 bases in between. In germline, CDR1 is SEHNR, CDR2 FQNEAQ (reference sequence). The CDR3 has 14 amino acids. CDR3 residues: CASSLRQDTDTQYF. CDR3 DNA sequence: TGTGCCAGCAGCTTACGGCAGGATACAGATACGCAGTATTTT.

Only a few counts were recorded for this clone. The V gene is TRBV15, the J gene TRBJ2-7; 12 bases fit TRBD2. The CDR3 covers 17 residues. V lost 3 bases to trimming and J lost 6 bases; unmatched junction nucleotides: 12. Germline V lookup: CDR1 LNHNV, CDR2 YYDKDF (reference sequence). CDR3 sequence: CATSSPGLAGPGGEQYF. The CDR3 nucleotides are TGTGCCACCAGCAGTCCGGGACTAGCGGGCCCCGGGGGCGAGCAGTACTTC.

The rearrangement links TRBV24-1 to TRBJ1-1; maybe TRBD1 (5 bases). Germline CDR1 is KGHDR and CDR2 is SFDVKD. The length of the CDR3 is 15 residues. V lost 3 bases and J 5 bases, leaving 15 bases between the germline ends. The CDR3 is CATSDPQGGETEAFF. The CDR3 coding sequence is TGTGCCACCAGTGATCCCCAGGGAGGGGAGACTGAAGCTTTCTTT.